The entry below describes one TCR beta chain. Its antigen is currently unknown. The source of the sample is a study of T cells after yellow fever vaccination. Regarding the study as a whole: Of the clonotypes, a small share occurred in both CD4 and CD8 compartments.

Researchers made TCR cDNA using 5'RACE template switching, and this step added a universal primer site and UMIs. From the 5' RACE reads, TCRdb called clonotypes with MiXCR, one entry per CDR3 protein. Among about 630,000 distinct CDR3 sequences listed, 9% to 15% were seen once. This specimen consisted of PBMCs, obtained on the day of the yellow fever booster vaccination. The TCR sequence derives from a man aged 25-45 years who received the YFV17D yellow fever vaccine.

The CDR3 sequence is CASSQSGGQGGEKLFF. CDR3 bases: TGTGCCAGCAGCCAGTCCGGGGGACAGGGAGGAGAAAAACTGTTTTTT. The chain uses TRBV9 and TRBJ1-4; 9 nucleotides match TRBD1. The CDR3 totals 16 residues. Germline V lookup: CDR1 SGDLS, CDR2 YYNGEE. J lost 8 bases, V lost 4 bases, and 12 bases had no gene match.